This TCR beta chain was documented in a study of control samples from healthy donors and cancer patients. The ends were cut back, 0 bases at V and 2 bases at J, with 17 bases in the middle. The CDR3 loop spans 18 amino acids. Using immunoSEQ multiplex PCR, the repertoire was profiled, and TCRdb retains in-frame clones only, with some absent. The sample includes approximately 79,000 clones, over 75% of them seen just once. This chain connects TRBV23-1 to TRBJ1-5; D perhaps matches TRBD1 (5 bases). TRBV23-1 is filed as an ORF, its function uncertain. The TCR originated in a man aged 50-59 years in good health. The specimen sequenced was blood. CDR3 in DNA: TGCGCCAGCAGTCAATCGGGGTTAGGGGTTAGGGGCAATCAGCCCCAGCATTTT. Translating it yields CASSQSGLGVRGNQPQHF.